These 9 T cell receptor beta chains were sequenced from one sample in a study of T cells in Graves' hyperthyroidism and ophthalmopathy. TCR beta CDR3 sequences were amplified from RNA transcripts. The TCR CDR3 first-round RT-PCR relied on the HTBI primer set. One entry per CDR3 protein results from TCRdb running MiXCR on the multiplex PCR reads. Found here are hundreds of thousands of distinct CDR3 sequences, approximately 14% of them singletons; the top ten hold around 9.6%. Sequencing input: blood. The receptors stem from a woman under 30 with Graves' hyperthyroidism.

This clonotype was counted between two and nine times. The chain couples TRBV11-3 to TRBJ1-2; tentatively, D is TRBD1 (5 bases). Trimming removed 2 bases from V and 4 bases from J, with 23 bases in between. The CDR3 length is 18 residues. Germline CDR1 and CDR2: SGHNT and YENEEA. CDR3: CASSLQRSGPTWPYGYTF. CDR3 coding DNA: TGTGCCAGCAGCTTACAGCGATCGGGACCAACATGGCCCTATGGCTACACCTTC.

The CDR3 DNA reads as TGTGCCAGCGCCGGGACTCCCGACACTGAAGCTTTCTTT. This encodes CASAGTPDTEAFF. The rearrangement joins TRBV7-9 to TRBJ1-1; D may be TRBD1 (5 bases). V lost 8 bases, J lost 3 bases, and 13 bases lay in between. This CDR3 has 13 residues. Germline CDR1 reads SEHNR; CDR2 reads FQNEAQ (reference sequence).

This clonotype came up many times. The J gene is TRBJ1-1, the V gene TRBV6-6, with no clear D. The CDR3 length is 14 residues. Germline-derived CDR1 and CDR2 are MNHNY and SVGAGI (reference sequence). Trimming removed 2 bases from V and 4 bases from J, with 11 bases in between. CDR3 loop: CASSYAGEGTEAFF. DNA of the CDR3: TGTGCCAGCAGTTACGCCGGGGAGGGCACTGAAGCTTTCTTT.

This clonotype turned up a few times. This chain links TRBV5-1 with TRBJ2-7; 8 nucleotides agree with TRBD2. V shed 3 bases, J shed 0 bases, and the junction held 5 bases outside the gene matches. Germline CDR1 reads SGHRS; CDR2 reads YFSETQ. CDR3 length: 15 residues. The CDR3 region has the DNA TGCGCCAGCAGCTATATAGCGGGAAGCTCCTACGAGCAGTACTTC. Translating it yields CASSYIAGSSYEQYF.

This clonotype has a count of ten or more. The chain recombines TRBV2 with TRBJ2-2; 10 bases map to TRBD2. This CDR3 spans 16 amino acids. Losses at the gene ends were 4 bases for V and 5 bases for J; bases not matched to a gene: 7. Germline-derived CDR1 and CDR2 are SNHLY and FYNNEI. The CDR3, as DNA: TGTGCCAGCAGTGTGCCGGGACTAGCGCGAACCGGGGAGCTGTTTTTT. Amino acids: CASSVPGLARTGELFF.

The V gene is TRBV4-3, the J gene TRBJ2-7, with D unresolved. Germline V CDR1 and CDR2: LGHNA, YSLEER. CDR3 size: 13 residues. V lost 4 bases and J 1 base, leaving 8 bases between the germline ends. In DNA, the CDR3 is TGCGCCAGCAGCCGGGCACTATCCTACGAGCAGTACTTC. This translates into CASSRALSYEQYF.

The rearrangement uses TRBV19 and TRBJ1-1; 10 bases are a match to TRBD1. Germline V CDR1 and CDR2: LNHDA, SQIVND (reference sequence). V lost 6 bases, J lost 4 bases, and 11 bases stayed unmatched. The CDR3 contains 16 residues. The CDR3 DNA sequence: TGTGCCAGTAGAGGGAGTGGGACAGGGGAGGGCACTGAAGCTTTCTTT. It codes for CASRGSGTGEGTEAFF.

This chain links TRBV9 with TRBJ2-7, with 7 bases matching TRBD1. Looked up from germline, CDR1 is SGDLS and CDR2 is YYNGEE. The length of the CDR3 is 16 residues. V lost 4 bases to trimming and J lost 0 bases; unmatched junction nucleotides: 10. This CDR3 reads CASSSGQLTSSYEQYF. The DNA of the CDR3 is TGTGCCAGCAGCTCGGGACAGTTGACCAGCTCCTACGAGCAGTACTTC.

The rearrangement uses TRBV7-2 and TRBJ2-5; D not certain. This CDR3 has 14 residues. Germline V gene data show CDR1 as SGHTA and CDR2 as FQGNSA. Trimming pared 5 bases from V and 4 bases from J, leaving 14 bases between. The CDR3 sequence: CASSPFLVGETQYF. Here the CDR3 DNA reads TGTGCCAGCAGCCCATTCCTAGTGGGAGAGACCCAGTACTTC.